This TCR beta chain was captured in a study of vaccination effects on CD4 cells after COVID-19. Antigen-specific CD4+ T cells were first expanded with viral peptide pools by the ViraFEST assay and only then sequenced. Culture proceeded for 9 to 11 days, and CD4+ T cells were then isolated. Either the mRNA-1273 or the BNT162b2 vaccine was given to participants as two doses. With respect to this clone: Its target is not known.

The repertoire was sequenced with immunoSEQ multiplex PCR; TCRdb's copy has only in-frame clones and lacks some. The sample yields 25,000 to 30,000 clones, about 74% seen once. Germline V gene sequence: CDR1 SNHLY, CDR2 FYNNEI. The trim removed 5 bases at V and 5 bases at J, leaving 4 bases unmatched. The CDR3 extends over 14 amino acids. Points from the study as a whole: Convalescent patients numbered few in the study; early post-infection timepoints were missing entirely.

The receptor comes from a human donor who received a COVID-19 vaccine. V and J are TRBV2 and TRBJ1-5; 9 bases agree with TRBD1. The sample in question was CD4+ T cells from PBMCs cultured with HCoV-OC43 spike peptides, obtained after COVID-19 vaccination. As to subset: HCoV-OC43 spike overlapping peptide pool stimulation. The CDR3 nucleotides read TGTGCCAGCAGTAAGGGACAGGGTCATCAGCCCCAGCATTTT. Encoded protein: CASSKGQGHQPQHF.